This TCR beta chain was sequenced during a study of blood T cells in healthy people across ages (dated by TCRdb to between 2014 and 2017). The study in broad terms: Template switching captured roughly one uniquely barcoded TCR beta cDNA molecule per two T cells in model experiments. The study measured age-related changes in TCR beta repertoire diversity using deep sequencing normalized with unique cDNA molecular identifiers. The donors were split into four age groups: young (average around 15 years), middle-aged (around 40), aged (62) and long-lived (roughly 80). The study analyzed two additional independent replicas of 1 million unique cDNA reads from the same blood draw for two donors, one aged 18 to 30 and one aged 80 or older. What the work shows at the level of the full study, not this receptor alone: Bulk unsorted PBMC profiling prevented conclusive comparison of naive and antigen-experienced compartments. A strong correlation was found between observed TCR beta diversity and the percentage of naive T cells measured by flow cytometry. Estimates of total diversity based on one million sequenced T cells were considered lower bounds and underestimates. Observed TCR beta diversity per million T cells fell roughly linearly with age, and a significant reduction was already apparent by age around 40. Donor CMV infection status was unknown, potentially confounding age-related changes in expanded clonotypes. Compared with the aged group, more naive CD4+ T cells, fewer expanded clones and increased TCR diversity were shown by the long-lived group, suggesting age selection.

The library was produced with 5' RACE. Sequencer: Illumina HiSeq 2500. The second PCR ran for about 7 to 11 cycles and used a J-beta primer mix along with a sample-barcoded 5' primer. Each TCR beta cDNA molecule received a unique molecular identifier from a template-switch 5' adaptor carrying 12 random nucleotides. Each sample yielded at least 3 million CDR3-containing paired-end reads. The Mint cDNA synthesis kit, primed by a TRBC-specific oligonucleotide, was used to synthesize first-strand cDNA from all RNA. Following uracil-DNA glycosylase treatment, all cDNA underwent a first 18-cycle PCR with the universal primers M1SS and BC2_uni_R. As for the original processing: For normalization, 1 million high-quality reads, each with a distinct molecular identifier, were randomly selected from each sample. Instead of being binned into consensus sequences, reads with shared molecular identifiers were discarded. CDR3 identification, clonotype clustering and error correction used MiTCR with a Q25 quality threshold and the strictest error-elimination algorithm. A nonparametric unseen species model using Euler transformation provided a lower-bound estimate of total TCR beta diversity. TCRdb applied fastp at Q25 and MiXCR to the public reads, then kept only in-frame beta chains. Every entry covers one CDR3 protein and lists the most common genes and DNA from its rows. TCRdb, rather than the study authors, made the V and J calls. This sample gives around 800,000 distinct CDR3 sequences in total; around a quarter of them show up just once. About 2.9% of the sample is in the top ten clones.

As to this clonotype: Its antigen remains undetermined. Base-call qualities are not available, and no considerably larger clone is one nucleotide away.

The CDR3 runs 16 amino acids, cysteine and phenylalanine included. Solely the CDR3 DNA is kept, with 48 bases framed from the first base. The germline V end is reduced by 3 bases and the J end by 3 bases; junction bases left unmatched: 8. According to the germline V gene, CDR1 reads MNHEY and CDR2 reads SVGEGT. Systemically healthy Caucasian individuals from Russia, some 38 in total and aged about 6 to 95 years, were included as donors. Ten milliliters of peripheral blood were drawn from each donor into EDTA-treated Vacutainer tubes. PBMCs were isolated by Ficoll-Paque density-gradient centrifugation, with at least 6 million obtained per sample. Total RNA was extracted from PBMCs with Trizol reagent, with at least 6 micrograms obtained per sample. Naive CD45RAhigh/CD27high T cell percentages were measured by flow cytometry on a PBMC aliquot from every donor. The same data also went into a second study, on T cells of mothers and their children. According to the second study: The donors were nine systemically healthy Caucasian individuals, made up of three mothers and their six children. cDNA synthesis used all of the extracted RNA, with around 1.5 ug of RNA in each 15 ul reaction. In the second PCR, sample barcodes and 2-4 random nucleotides were introduced via the M1S primer. Each mother yielded over 9.5 million TCR beta CDR3 reads and each child about 3 million reads. Thymic selection similarly shapes TCR recombination output in related and unrelated pairs, with minor effect from inherited differences. Related mother-child pairs always showed normalized repertoire overlap that was slightly higher than in unrelated mother-child pairs, though the difference was never significant. With a sensitivity of around 97 clones per million clonotypes, no persistent microchimeric T cell clones were detected. In the study, deep NGS was used to compare the TCR beta repertoires of mothers and children, and features distinguishing related mother-child pairs from unrelated individuals were sought. Mothers averaged approximately 41 +/- 4 years of age and children averaged roughly 12 +/- 4 years. Libraries were sequenced on Illumina HiSeq 2000 with 100+100 nt paired-end reads after adapter ligation with NEBNext reagents. To prevent cross-contamination, the mother and child libraries were prepared a month apart and were sequenced in separate runs. For each donor, somewhere between 500,000 and 2,000,000 distinct TCR beta clonotypes were identified. Naive TCR beta clonotypes were estimated from low-frequency clonotypes matched to each donor's FACS-determined naive share, without sorting.

The sequence is built from TRBV6-2 or TRBV6-3 and TRBJ2-3, with TRBD1 matching 8 junction bases. The sequence was obtained from a boy younger than 18 in good health. The sequencing input was blood. The DNA sequence is TGTGCCAGCAGTTATCCAGGGGGCGAGGAGACAGATACGCAGTATTTT. It encodes CASSYPGGEETDTQYF.